A selection of T cell receptor beta chains follows, all from one sample in a study of T cells in tuberculosis. The method was immunoSEQ multiplex PCR; TCRdb's version includes in-frame clones alone and lacks a portion of them. The sample includes about 33,000 clones, 90% to 95% seen only once; the top ten take around 7%. Sample: PBMCs, taken at tuberculosis diagnosis. All receptors derive from an adult with tuberculosis. Some clones in this sample may be carry-over from other donors' samples. The CDR3 runs from the conserved cysteine through the conserved F or W. D genes are given only for firm matches. Clone size appears in some rows only: once, few, many, or a class for an expanded clone.

v_gene: TRBV19
d_gene: TRBD1
abundance: -
j_gene: TRBJ1-4
CDR3aa: CASSGSGTGFEKLFF
CDR3nt: TGTGCCAGTAGTGGTTCCGGGACAGGGTTTGAAAAACTGTTTTTT

v_gene: TRBV5-1
d_gene: TRBD1
abundance: -
j_gene: TRBJ2-7
CDR3aa: CASSLGTGVYEQYF
CDR3nt: TGCGCCAGCAGCTTGGGGACAGGAGTCTACGAGCAGTACTTC

v_gene: TRBV7-9
d_gene: -
abundance: -
j_gene: TRBJ2-7
CDR3aa: CASSLVQGVNEQYF
CDR3nt: TGTGCCAGCAGCTTAGTACAGGGCGTCAACGAGCAGTACTTC

v_gene: TRBV2
d_gene: -
abundance: few
j_gene: TRBJ1-6
CDR3aa: CASSGAVLTLHF
CDR3nt: TGTGCCAGCAGTGGTGCGGTCCTGACCCTCCACTTT

v_gene: TRBV11-2
d_gene: -
abundance: -
j_gene: TRBJ1-6
CDR3aa: CASSLISGTPDSPLHF
CDR3nt: TGTGCCAGCAGCTTAATTAGCGGGACACCGGATTCACCCCTCCACTTT

v_gene: TRBV15
d_gene: -
abundance: once
j_gene: TRBJ2-2
CDR3aa: CATSRDFLAGELFF
CDR3nt: TGTGCCACCAGCAGAGATTTCCTAGCCGGGGAGCTGTTTTTT

v_gene: TRBV5-1
d_gene: -
abundance: -
j_gene: TRBJ2-3
CDR3aa: CASSLETVRDTQYF
CDR3nt: TGCGCCAGCAGCTTGGAGACGGTGCGGGATACGCAGTATTTT

v_gene: TRBV19
d_gene: -
abundance: -
j_gene: TRBJ1-5
CDR3aa: CASNPGAGLNQPQHF
CDR3nt: TGTGCCAGTAACCCTGGGGCAGGGTTAAATCAGCCCCAGCATTTT

v_gene: TRBV10-3
d_gene: TRBD1
abundance: -
j_gene: TRBJ2-3
CDR3aa: CAIRPTDRERTDTQYF
CDR3nt: TGTGCCATCAGGCCCACCGACAGGGAACGCACAGATACGCAGTATTTT

v_gene: TRBV7-2
d_gene: TRBD2
abundance: -
j_gene: TRBJ2-1
CDR3aa: CASSRRLAGGRNEQFF
CDR3nt: TGTGCCAGCAGCCGAAGACTAGCGGGGGGGCGCAATGAGCAGTTCTTC

v_gene: TRBV5-1
d_gene: TRBD1
abundance: -
j_gene: TRBJ2-2
CDR3aa: CASSVRTGDTGELFF
CDR3nt: TGCGCCAGCAGCGTGAGGACAGGGGACACCGGGGAGCTGTTTTTT

v_gene: TRBV10-3
d_gene: TRBD1
abundance: -
j_gene: TRBJ2-1
CDR3aa: CAISESMSLGQSFNEQFF
CDR3nt: TGTGCCATCAGTGAGTCGATGTCCCTGGGACAGAGCTTCAATGAGCAGTTCTTC

v_gene: TRBV7-9
d_gene: TRBD1
abundance: -
j_gene: TRBJ1-1
CDR3aa: CASSRWGQGSTEAFF
CDR3nt: TGTGCCAGCAGCAGGTGGGGACAGGGAAGCACTGAAGCTTTCTTT

v_gene: TRBV21-1
d_gene: -
abundance: -
j_gene: TRBJ1-2
CDR3aa: CASSKRSGENYGYTF
CDR3nt: TGTGCCAGCAGCAAAAGATCGGGGGAGAACTATGGCTACACCTTC

v_gene: TRBV19
d_gene: -
abundance: -
j_gene: TRBJ2-1
CDR3aa: CASRGGKKPYNEQFF
CDR3nt: TGTGCCAGTCGAGGAGGGAAGAAGCCCTACAATGAGCAGTTCTTC

v_gene: TRBV7-7
d_gene: -
abundance: -
j_gene: TRBJ2-1
CDR3aa: CASSLTGVSYNEQFF
CDR3nt: TGTGCCAGCTCACTCACGGGGGTTTCCTACAATGAGCAGTTCTTC

v_gene: TRBV5-1
d_gene: TRBD2
abundance: -
j_gene: TRBJ2-3
CDR3aa: CASSHQGRGVLTDTQYF
CDR3nt: TGCGCCAGCAGCCACCAGGGGCGGGGGGTGCTCACAGATACGCAGTATTTT

v_gene: TRBV19
d_gene: TRBD2
abundance: -
j_gene: TRBJ2-3
CDR3aa: CASSSGGVWSDTQYF
CDR3nt: TGTGCCAGTAGTAGCGGGGGGGTCTGGTCAGATACGCAGTATTTT

v_gene: TRBV11-2
d_gene: TRBD1
abundance: -
j_gene: TRBJ1-6
CDR3aa: CASSSFSWGQGSSPLHF
CDR3nt: TGTGCCAGCAGCTCTTTTAGTTGGGGACAGGGATCTTCACCCCTCCACTTT

v_gene: TRBV6-5
d_gene: TRBD2
abundance: -
j_gene: TRBJ2-1
CDR3aa: CASSKLAGGINEQFF
CDR3nt: TGTGCCAGCAGTAAACTAGCGGGGGGGATCAATGAGCAGTTCTTC

v_gene: TRBV6-6
d_gene: TRBD1
abundance: -
j_gene: TRBJ1-5
CDR3aa: CASSRQGAEQPQHF
CDR3nt: TGTGCCAGCAGCCGACAGGGGGCTGAACAGCCCCAGCATTTT

v_gene: TRBV6-1
d_gene: -
abundance: few
j_gene: TRBJ1-4
CDR3aa: CASSEWGGHEKLFF
CDR3nt: TGTGCCAGCAGTGAGTGGGGAGGGCATGAAAAACTGTTTTTT

v_gene: TRBV25-1
d_gene: TRBD1
abundance: few
j_gene: TRBJ1-5
CDR3aa: CASRGTGDSNQPQHF
CDR3nt: TGTGCCAGCAGGGGGACAGGGGATAGCAATCAGCCCCAGCATTTT

v_gene: TRBV7-7
d_gene: -
abundance: -
j_gene: TRBJ2-1
CDR3aa: CASSLDRADEQFF
CDR3nt: TGTGCCAGCAGCTTAGACAGGGCAGATGAGCAGTTCTTC

v_gene: TRBV29-1
d_gene: TRBD1
abundance: -
j_gene: TRBJ2-7
CDR3aa: CSAGTGILSYEQYF
CDR3nt: TGCAGCGCTGGGACAGGGATTTTATCCTACGAGCAGTACTTC

v_gene: TRBV9
d_gene: -
abundance: once
j_gene: TRBJ1-4
CDR3aa: CASSVGSSGEKLFF
CDR3nt: TGTGCCAGCAGCGTGGGGAGTTCGGGTGAAAAACTGTTTTTT

v_gene: TRBV6-1
d_gene: -
abundance: once
j_gene: TRBJ1-1
CDR3aa: CASGTKLGPTEAFF
CDR3nt: TGTGCCAGCGGGACAAAGTTGGGGCCCACTGAAGCTTTCTTT